This T cell receptor (beta chain) was sequenced during a study of cytomegalovirus exposure and HLA in healthy donors. A remark on this clone: In the same sample, other DNA sequences code for this CDR3.

Use of 60 Vbeta and 13 Jbeta primers characterized the PCR. Produced via immunoSEQ multiplex PCR; TCRdb's table is partial and in-frame only. The sample holds around 160,000 clones, roughly 80% seen once. Trimming removed 2 bases from V and 2 bases from J; junction bases left unmatched: 2. Germline V gene sequence: CDR1 SGDLS, CDR2 YYNGEE. The length of the CDR3 is 14 residues. The receptor was derived from a middle-aged woman in good health and CMV-seropositive. The sequenced sample consisted of PBMCs. The rearrangement uses TRBV9 and TRBJ2-7, with 9 nucleotides matching TRBD1. The CDR3 sequence is CASSVGQGPYEQYF. CDR3 in DNA: TGTGCCAGCAGCGTGGGACAGGGACCCTACGAGCAGTACTTC.